This TCR beta chain was obtained from a study of T-cell memory formation after mild COVID-19. TCRdb passed the 5' RACE reads through MiXCR, listing each CDR3 protein once. The sample has some 40,000 distinct CDR3 sequences; 7.3% are singletons. The CDR3 sequence is 16 residues long. V was shortened by 7 bases and J by 2 bases, with 17 bases between the two germline ends. The sequenced sample consisted of PBMCs or a T cell subset sorted from them (not recorded which). The rearrangement uses TRBV12-3 or TRBV12-4 and TRBJ2-2; no firm D call. This clonotype was sampled from a man between 18 and 35 years old who had mild COVID-19 (a few samples of this study predate the infection). Cell type and time point are not known. The CDR3 nucleotides are TGTGCCAGCACACACCTTCGGAACATCAACACCGGGGAGCTGTTTTTT. Protein product: CASTHLRNINTGELFF.